This is a list of T cell receptor beta chains from one sample in a study of Ad26.COV2.S vaccination and SARS-CoV-2 variants. TCRdb's table, derived via immunoSEQ multiplex PCR, lists solely in-frame clones and lacks some. The table shows 440,000 or so clones, with less than 95% occurring only once. The specimen comprised peripheral blood, sampled in a trial of Ad26.COV2.S vaccine versus placebo. The receptors were gathered from a person aged 18-60 years who received the Ad26.COV2.S COVID-19 vaccine or a placebo. Each CDR3 is given with its conserved first and last residue. Each record gives: J gene, V gene, D gene, clone size, CDR3 DNA, CDR3 protein. D genes are given only for firm matches. Clone size is given for some rows only: seen once, a few or many times, or a class if the clone is expanded.

j_call: TRBJ2-1
v_call: TRBV19
d_call: TRBD2
clone_size: -
cdr3_nt: TGTGCCAGTAAGGTTCCGGGACTAGCGGGAGGGAGCTCCTACAATGAGCAGTTCTTC
cdr3_aa: CASKVPGLAGGSSYNEQFF

j_call: TRBJ2-1
v_call: TRBV7-9
d_call: TRBD2
clone_size: -
cdr3_nt: TGTGCCAGCAGCTCCAATATTCGACTAGCGGACAATGAGCAGTTCTTC
cdr3_aa: CASSSNIRLADNEQFF

j_call: TRBJ2-1
v_call: TRBV28
d_call: -
clone_size: once
cdr3_nt: TGTGCCAGCGCGGACAATGAGCAGTTCTTC
cdr3_aa: CASADNEQFF

j_call: TRBJ2-7
v_call: TRBV12-5
d_call: -
clone_size: -
cdr3_nt: TGTGCTAGTGGTTTACAAAAGAGGGAGTCACTTACCTACGAGCAGTACTTC
cdr3_aa: CASGLQKRESLTYEQYF

j_call: TRBJ1-4
v_call: TRBV7-9
d_call: -
clone_size: -
cdr3_nt: TGTGCCAGCAGCTTAGGGGAAGAAAAACTGTTTTTT
cdr3_aa: CASSLGEEKLFF

j_call: TRBJ2-1
v_call: TRBV5-1
d_call: TRBD2
clone_size: -
cdr3_nt: TGCGCCAGCAGCTTGGGAGGACTAGCGGTAAATGAGCAGTTCTTC
cdr3_aa: CASSLGGLAVNEQFF

j_call: TRBJ2-6
v_call: TRBV29-1
d_call: TRBD1
clone_size: -
cdr3_nt: TGCAGCGTTGCAGGGGGACAGGTCTCTGGGGCCAACGTCCTGACTTTC
cdr3_aa: CSVAGGQVSGANVLTF

j_call: TRBJ1-3
v_call: TRBV5-4
d_call: TRBD1
clone_size: few
cdr3_nt: TGTGCCAGCAGCTTCCAGGGGGGTGGAAACACCATATATTTT
cdr3_aa: CASSFQGGGNTIYF

j_call: TRBJ2-1
v_call: TRBV3-1/TRBV3-2
d_call: TRBD2
clone_size: -
cdr3_nt: TGTGCCAGCAGCCTTGGGACTAGCGGGGGCTACAATGAGCAGTTCTTC
cdr3_aa: CASSLGTSGGYNEQFF

j_call: TRBJ2-1
v_call: TRBV11-2
d_call: -
clone_size: -
cdr3_nt: TGTGCCAGCAGCTTAGCGGGGGACTTCAATGAGCAGTTCTTC
cdr3_aa: CASSLAGDFNEQFF